This TCR beta chain appears in the sequencing data of a study of OX40 agonist ivuxolimab in advanced cancers. Study information: As their treatment, patients were administered ivuxolimab, an agonistic anti-OX40 (CD134) antibody. Those enrolled were less than 85% male, with a mean age of about 60 years and ages from 23 to 79. Dose-escalation patients had hepatocellular carcinoma, melanoma, renal cell or head and neck cancer.

Autoimmune disease history or systemic immunosuppression led to patient exclusion. Clones were sequenced by immunoSEQ multiplex PCR, and TCRdb holds only the in-frame ones, with some missing. Of 43,000 or so clones listed, approximately 77% are singletons. Germline lookup yields CDR1 MNHNS and CDR2 SASEGT. The CDR3 has 17 residues. Trimming removed 2 bases at V and 8 bases at J, with 24 bases between. The sequencing used CD4+ or CD8+ T cells sorted from blood, collected in a trial of the OX40 agonist ivuxolimab. The gene calls are TRBV6-1 and TRBJ1-2; tentatively, D is TRBD1 (6 bases). The TCR was taken from an adult with an advanced solid tumor such as melanoma, head and neck, liver or kidney cancer. This CDR3 reads CASSESQGSPSFQGYTF. The CDR3 DNA reads TGTGCCAGCAGTGAATCACAGGGTAGCCCCTCTTTTCAGGGCTACACCTTC.